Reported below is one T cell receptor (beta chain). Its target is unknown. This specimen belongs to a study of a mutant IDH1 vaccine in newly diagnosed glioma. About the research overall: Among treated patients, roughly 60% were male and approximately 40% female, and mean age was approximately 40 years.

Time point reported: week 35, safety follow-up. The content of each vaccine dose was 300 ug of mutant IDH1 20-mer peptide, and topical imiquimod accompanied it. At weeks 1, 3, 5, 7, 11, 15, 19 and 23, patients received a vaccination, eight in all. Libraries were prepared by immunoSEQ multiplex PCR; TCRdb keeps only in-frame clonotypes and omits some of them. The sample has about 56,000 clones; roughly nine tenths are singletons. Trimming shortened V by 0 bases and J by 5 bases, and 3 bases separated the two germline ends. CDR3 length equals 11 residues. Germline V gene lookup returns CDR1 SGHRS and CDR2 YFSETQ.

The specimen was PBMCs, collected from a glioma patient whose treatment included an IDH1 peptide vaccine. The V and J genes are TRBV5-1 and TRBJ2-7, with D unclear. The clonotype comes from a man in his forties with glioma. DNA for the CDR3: TGCGCCAGCAGCTTGGGCGACGAGCAGTACTTC. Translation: CASSLGDEQYF.